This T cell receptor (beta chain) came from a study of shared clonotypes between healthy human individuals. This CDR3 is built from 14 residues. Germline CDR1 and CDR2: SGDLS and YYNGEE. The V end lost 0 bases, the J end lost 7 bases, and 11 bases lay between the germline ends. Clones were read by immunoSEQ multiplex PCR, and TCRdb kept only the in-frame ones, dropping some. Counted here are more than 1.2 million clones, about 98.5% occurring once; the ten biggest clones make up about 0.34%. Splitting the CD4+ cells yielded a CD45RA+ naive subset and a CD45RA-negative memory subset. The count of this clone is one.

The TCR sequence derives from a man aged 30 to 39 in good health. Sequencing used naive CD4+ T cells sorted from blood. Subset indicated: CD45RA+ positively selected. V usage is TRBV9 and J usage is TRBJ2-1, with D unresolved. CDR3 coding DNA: TGTGCCAGCAGCGTAGTGGAGCCTACGAATGAGCAGTTCTTC. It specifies CASSVVEPTNEQFF.